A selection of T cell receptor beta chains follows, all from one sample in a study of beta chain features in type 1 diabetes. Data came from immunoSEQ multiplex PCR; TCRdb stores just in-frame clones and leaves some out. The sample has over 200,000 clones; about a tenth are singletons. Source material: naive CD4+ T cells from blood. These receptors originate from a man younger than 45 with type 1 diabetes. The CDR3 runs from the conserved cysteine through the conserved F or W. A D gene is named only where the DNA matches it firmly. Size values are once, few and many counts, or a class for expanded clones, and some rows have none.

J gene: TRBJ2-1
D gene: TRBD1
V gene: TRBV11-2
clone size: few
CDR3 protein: CASSLRTGRYNEQFF
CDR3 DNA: TGTGCCAGCAGCTTACGGACAGGGAGATACAATGAGCAGTTCTTC

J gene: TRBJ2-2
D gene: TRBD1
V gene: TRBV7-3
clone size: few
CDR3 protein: CASSPPEGDRGPGELFF
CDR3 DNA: TGTGCCAGCAGCCCTCCCGAGGGGGACAGGGGTCCCGGGGAGCTGTTTTTT

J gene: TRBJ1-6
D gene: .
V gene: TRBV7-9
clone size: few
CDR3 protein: CASSLQGGSPLHF
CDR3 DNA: TGTGCCAGCAGCTTACAGGGAGGGTCACCCCTCCACTTT

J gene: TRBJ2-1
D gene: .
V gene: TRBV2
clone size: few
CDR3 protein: CASSNRDFDEQFF
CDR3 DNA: TGTGCCAGCAGTAACCGGGACTTCGATGAGCAGTTCTTC

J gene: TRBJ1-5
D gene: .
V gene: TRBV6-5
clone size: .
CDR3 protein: CASSYGANQPQHF
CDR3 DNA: TGTGCCAGCAGTTACGGGGCGAATCAGCCCCAGCATTTT

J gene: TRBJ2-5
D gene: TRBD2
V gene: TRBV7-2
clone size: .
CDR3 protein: CASSFLTSGGPLETQYF
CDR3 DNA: TGTGCCAGCAGCTTTTTGACTAGCGGGGGGCCGTTGGAAACCCAGTACTTC

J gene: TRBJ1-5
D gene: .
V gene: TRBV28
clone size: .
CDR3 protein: CASSSAGAGNQPQHF
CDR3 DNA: TGTGCCAGCAGTTCCGCTGGGGCGGGCAATCAGCCCCAGCATTTT

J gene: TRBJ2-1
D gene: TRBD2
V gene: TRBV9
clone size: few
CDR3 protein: CASSVVGMGRGGSYNEQFF
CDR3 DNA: TGTGCCAGCAGCGTAGTAGGAATGGGGAGGGGCGGATCCTACAATGAGCAGTTCTTC

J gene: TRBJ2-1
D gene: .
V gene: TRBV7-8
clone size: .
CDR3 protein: CASSTAGQTNEQFF
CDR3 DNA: TGTGCCAGCAGCACCGCGGGACAGACCAATGAGCAGTTCTTC

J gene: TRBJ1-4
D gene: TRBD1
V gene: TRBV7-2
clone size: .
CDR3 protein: CASTGQSIRGEKLFF
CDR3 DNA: TGTGCCAGCACGGGACAGAGCATTAGAGGTGAAAAACTGTTTTTT

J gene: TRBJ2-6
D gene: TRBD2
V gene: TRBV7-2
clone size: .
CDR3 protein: CASSSQWASGGSGANVLTF
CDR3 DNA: TGTGCCAGCAGCTCCCAGTGGGCTAGCGGGGGGTCTGGGGCCAACGTCCTGACTTTC

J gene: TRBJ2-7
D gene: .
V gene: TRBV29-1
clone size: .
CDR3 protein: CSGGGTSDEQYF
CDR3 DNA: TGCAGCGGAGGTGGGACATCAGACGAGCAGTACTTC

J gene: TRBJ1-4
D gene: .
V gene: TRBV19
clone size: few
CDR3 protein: CASRDRTNEKLFF
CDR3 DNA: TGTGCCAGTAGGGACAGAACTAATGAAAAACTGTTTTTT

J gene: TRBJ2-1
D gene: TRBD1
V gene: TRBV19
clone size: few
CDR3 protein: CASSVQGAYNEQFF
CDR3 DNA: TGTGCCAGTAGCGTTCAGGGGGCTTACAATGAGCAGTTCTTC

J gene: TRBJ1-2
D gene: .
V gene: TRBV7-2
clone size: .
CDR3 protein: CASSLESGTKGESYTF
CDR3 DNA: TGTGCCAGCAGCTTAGAAAGTGGGACAAAGGGTGAGAGCTACACCTTC

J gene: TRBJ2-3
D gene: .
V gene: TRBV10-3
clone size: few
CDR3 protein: CAIRGGSTDTQYF
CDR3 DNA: TGTGCCATCAGGGGGGGAAGCACAGATACGCAGTATTTT

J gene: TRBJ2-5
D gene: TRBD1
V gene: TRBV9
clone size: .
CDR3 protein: CASSAYRGEETQYF
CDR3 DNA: TGTGCCAGCAGCGCCTACAGGGGCGAGGAGACCCAGTACTTC

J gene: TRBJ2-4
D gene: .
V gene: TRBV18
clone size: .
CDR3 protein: CASSVGYERHIQYF
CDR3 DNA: TGTGCCAGCTCAGTCGGCTACGAGCGTCACATTCAGTACTTC

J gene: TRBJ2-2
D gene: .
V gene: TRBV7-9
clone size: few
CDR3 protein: CASSHSFTGELFF
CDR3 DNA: TGTGCCAGCAGCCACTCTTTTACCGGGGAGCTGTTTTTT

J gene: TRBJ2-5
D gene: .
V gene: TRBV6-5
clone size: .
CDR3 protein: CASSFTLSGAQETQYF
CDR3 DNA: TGTGCCAGCAGTTTCACCCTTTCAGGGGCCCAAGAGACCCAGTACTTC

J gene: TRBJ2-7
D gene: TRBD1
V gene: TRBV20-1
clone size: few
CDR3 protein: CRDRDYEQYF
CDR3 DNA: TGCAGGGACAGGGACTACGAGCAGTACTTC

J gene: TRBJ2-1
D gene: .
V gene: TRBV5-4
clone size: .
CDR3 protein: CASSLGGGGEQFF
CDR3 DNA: TGTGCCAGCAGCTTGGGGGGGGGCGGTGAGCAGTTCTTC

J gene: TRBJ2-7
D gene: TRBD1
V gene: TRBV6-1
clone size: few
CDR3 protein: CASSTGKSEQYF
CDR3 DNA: TGTGCCAGCTCGACAGGGAAATCCGAGCAGTACTTC

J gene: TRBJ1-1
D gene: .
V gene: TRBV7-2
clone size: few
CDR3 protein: CASQGQLNTEAFF
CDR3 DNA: TGTGCCAGCCAAGGACAATTGAACACTGAAGCTTTCTTT

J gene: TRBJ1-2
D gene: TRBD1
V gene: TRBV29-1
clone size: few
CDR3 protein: CSVRTGRQVYTF
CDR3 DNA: TGCAGCGTTCGGACAGGGCGTCAAGTCTACACCTTC

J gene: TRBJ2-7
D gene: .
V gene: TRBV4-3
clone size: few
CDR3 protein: CASSQGSGLDNVQYF
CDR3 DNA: TGCGCCAGCAGCCAAGGGAGTGGACTGGATAATGTGCAGTACTTC

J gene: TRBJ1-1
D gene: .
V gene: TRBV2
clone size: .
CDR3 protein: CASSVGTDTEAFF
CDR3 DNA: TGTGCCAGCAGTGTGGGGACTGACACTGAAGCTTTCTTT

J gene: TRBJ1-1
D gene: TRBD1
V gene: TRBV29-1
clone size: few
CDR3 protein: CSVELQGANTEAFF
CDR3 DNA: TGCAGCGTTGAACTGCAGGGGGCCAACACTGAAGCTTTCTTT

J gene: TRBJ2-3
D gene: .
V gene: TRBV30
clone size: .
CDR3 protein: CAWSSTGVSTDTQYF
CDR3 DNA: TGTGCCTGGAGCTCGACGGGGGTTAGCACAGATACGCAGTATTTT

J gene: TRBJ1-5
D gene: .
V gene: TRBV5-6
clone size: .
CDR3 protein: CASSRRDFNQPQHF
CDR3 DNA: TGTGCCAGCAGCCGGAGAGACTTCAATCAGCCCCAGCATTTT

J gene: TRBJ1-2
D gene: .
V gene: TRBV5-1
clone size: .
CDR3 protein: CASSFDTSYGYTF
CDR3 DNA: TGCGCCAGCAGCTTCGATACTTCGTATGGCTACACCTTC

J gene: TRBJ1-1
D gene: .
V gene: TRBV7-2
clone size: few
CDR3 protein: CASSFGTSYTEAFF
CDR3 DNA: TGTGCCAGCAGCTTCGGGACATCCTACACTGAAGCTTTCTTT

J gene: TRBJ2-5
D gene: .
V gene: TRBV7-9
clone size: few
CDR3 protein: CASSLHPGETQYF
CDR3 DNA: TGTGCCAGCAGCTTACACCCCGGGGAGACCCAGTACTTC

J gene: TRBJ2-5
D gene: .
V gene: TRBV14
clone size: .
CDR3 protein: CASSTRHSLQETQYF
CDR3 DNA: TGTGCCAGCAGCACACGTCACAGCCTACAAGAGACCCAGTACTTC

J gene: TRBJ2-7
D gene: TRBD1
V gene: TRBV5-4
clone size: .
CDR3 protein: CASSPGTGSYEQYF
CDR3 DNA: TGTGCCAGCAGCCCCGGGACAGGGTCCTACGAGCAGTACTTC

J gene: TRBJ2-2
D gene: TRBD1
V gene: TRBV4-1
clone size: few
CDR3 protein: CASSPTGGNTGELFF
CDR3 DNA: TGCGCCAGCAGCCCCACAGGGGGGAACACCGGGGAGCTGTTTTTT

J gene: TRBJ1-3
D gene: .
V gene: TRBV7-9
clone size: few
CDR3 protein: CASSLGHLSGNTIYF
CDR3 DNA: TGTGCCAGCAGCTTAGGGCACCTCTCTGGAAACACCATATATTTT

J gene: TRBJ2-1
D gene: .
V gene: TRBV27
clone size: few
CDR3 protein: CGCGGEQFF
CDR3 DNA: TGTGGCTGTGGGGGCGAGCAGTTCTTC

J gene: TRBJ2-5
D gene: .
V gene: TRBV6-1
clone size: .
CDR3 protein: CASSERVLGSGETQYF
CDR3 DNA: TGTGCCAGCAGTGAAAGAGTCCTGGGGAGTGGGGAGACCCAGTACTTC

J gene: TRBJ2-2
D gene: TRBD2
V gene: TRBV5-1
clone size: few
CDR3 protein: CASSFGIFGGAPGELFF
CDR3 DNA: TGCGCCAGCAGCTTCGGAATATTCGGGGGGGCCCCCGGGGAGCTGTTTTTT

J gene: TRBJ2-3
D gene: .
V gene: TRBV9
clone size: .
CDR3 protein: CASSVVGVGADTQYF
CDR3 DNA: TGTGCCAGCAGCGTAGTAGGGGTTGGGGCAGATACGCAGTATTTT